Given below is one T cell receptor (beta chain) in context. The target antigen is unknown. Only in-frame clones appear in the TCRdb table, and some are missing; sequencing was by immunoSEQ multiplex PCR. The repertoire includes 100,000 to 120,000 clones, under 95% of them detected once, and around 4.1% sits in the top ten. This sample was taken from a study of brain T cells in children with intractable seizures. The sequenced cases were selected for having the highest brain T cell transcript signatures. Patients received at least one anti-epileptic drug before surgery. Broader study findings: Pre-surgery blood may have been undersampled, hiding some clones. HCMV serostatus was not known, and viral specificity came from CDR3 similarity only.

This TCR was sampled from a boy under two years old with hemimegalencephaly and intractable seizures. Sequencing used peripheral blood, obtained at surgery.

Here the CDR3 DNA reads TGCACGGTAATGGATGTCTTCCAAGAGACCCAGTACTTC. It yields the protein CTVMDVFQETQYF. The chain is built from TRBV29-1 and TRBJ2-5, with D hard to call. The CDR3 is made up of 13 amino acids. Germline values: CDR1 SQVTM, CDR2 ANQGSEA.